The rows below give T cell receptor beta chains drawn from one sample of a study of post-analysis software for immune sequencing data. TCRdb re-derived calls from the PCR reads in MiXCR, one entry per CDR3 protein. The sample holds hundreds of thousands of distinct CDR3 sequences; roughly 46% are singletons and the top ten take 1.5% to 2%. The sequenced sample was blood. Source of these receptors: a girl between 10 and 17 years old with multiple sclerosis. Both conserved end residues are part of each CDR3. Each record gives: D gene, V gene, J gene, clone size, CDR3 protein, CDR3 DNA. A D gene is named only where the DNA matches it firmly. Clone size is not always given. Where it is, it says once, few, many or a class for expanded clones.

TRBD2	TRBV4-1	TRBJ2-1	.	CASSKLRLAGIYNEQFF	TGCGCCAGCAGCAAACTTCGACTAGCGGGGATCTACAATGAGCAGTTCTTC
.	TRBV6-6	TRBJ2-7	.	CASSYGTFSYEQYF	TGTGCCAGCAGTTACGGGACATTTTCCTACGAGCAGTACTTC
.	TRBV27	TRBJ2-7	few	CASSYLGGRGYEQYF	TGTGCCAGCAGTTATCTTGGGGGGCGAGGTTACGAGCAGTACTTC
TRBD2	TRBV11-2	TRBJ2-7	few	CASSSLPSGSSYEQYF	TGTGCCAGCAGCTCCTTACCTAGCGGGAGCTCCTACGAGCAGTACTTC
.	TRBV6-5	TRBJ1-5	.	CASRDGSALNQPQHF	TGTGCCAGCAGGGACGGATCCGCTCTAAATCAGCCCCAGCATTTT
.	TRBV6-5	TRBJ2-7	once	CASRPYRSSYEQYF	TGTGCCAGCAGACCTTACAGGAGCTCCTACGAGCAGTACTTC
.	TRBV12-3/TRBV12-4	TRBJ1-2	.	CASSLGVSYGYTF	TGTGCCAGCAGCCTAGGGGTTTCCTATGGCTACACCTTC
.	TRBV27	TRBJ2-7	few	CASSPGPLSPYEQYF	TGTGCCAGCAGTCCGGGACCGCTAAGTCCCTACGAGCAGTACTTC
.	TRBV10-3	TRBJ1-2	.	CAISDTSWTDAYNYGYTF	TGTGCCATCAGTGATACTAGCTGGACAGACGCCTATAACTATGGCTACACCTTC
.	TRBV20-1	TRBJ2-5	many	CSAFPPTGETQYF	TGCAGTGCTTTCCCCCCGACCGGGGAGACCCAGTACTTC
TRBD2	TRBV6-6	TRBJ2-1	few	CATRAGGNNEQFF	TGTGCCACGCGTGCGGGAGGCAATAATGAGCAGTTCTTC
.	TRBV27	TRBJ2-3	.	CASSLGPVADTQYF	TGTGCCAGCAGTTTAGGCCCGGTCGCAGATACGCAGTATTTT
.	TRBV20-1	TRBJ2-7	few	CSARGSHSYEQYF	TGCAGTGCTAGAGGCAGCCATTCCTACGAGCAGTACTTC
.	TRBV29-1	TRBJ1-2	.	CSVEWEDYGYTF	TGCAGCGTTGAGTGGGAAGACTATGGCTACACCTTC
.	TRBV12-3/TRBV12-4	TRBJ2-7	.	CASSLVPSLSYEQYF	TGTGCCAGCAGTTTGGTCCCATCTCTTTCCTACGAGCAGTACTTC
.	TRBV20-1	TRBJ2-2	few	CSATDELNTGELFF	TGCAGTGCGACGGACGAATTGAACACCGGGGAGCTGTTTTTT
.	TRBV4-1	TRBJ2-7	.	CASSPGQNPYEQYF	TGCGCCAGCAGCCCTGGCCAGAATCCCTACGAGCAGTACTTC
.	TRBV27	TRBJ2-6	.	CASSLKGSGANVLTF	TGTGCCAGCAGTTTGAAGGGGAGTGGGGCCAACGTCCTGACTTTC
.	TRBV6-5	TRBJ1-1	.	CASSYSQDNMNTEAFF	TGTGCCAGCAGTTACTCGCAGGACAACATGAACACTGAAGCTTTCTTT
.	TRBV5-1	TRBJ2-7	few	CASSLAAVEVWYEQYF	TGCGCCAGCAGCTTGGCCGCGGTTGAAGTCTGGTACGAGCAGTACTTC
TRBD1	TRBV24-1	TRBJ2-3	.	CATSDWTGIDTQYF	TGTGCCACCAGTGACTGGACAGGGATCGATACGCAGTATTTT
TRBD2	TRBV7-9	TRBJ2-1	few	CASSPRPSGPYNEQFF	TGTGCCAGCAGCCCTCGCCCTAGCGGGCCTTACAATGAGCAGTTCTTC
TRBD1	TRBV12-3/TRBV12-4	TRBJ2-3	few	CASSLPGGADTQYF	TGTGCCAGCAGTTTACCAGGGGGCGCAGATACGCAGTATTTT
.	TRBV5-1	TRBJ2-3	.	CASSGYRGTDTQYF	TGCGCCAGCAGCGGATACAGGGGCACAGATACGCAGTATTTT
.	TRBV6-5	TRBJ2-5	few	CARTNGTQYF	TGTGCTCGGACTAATGGGACCCAGTACTTC
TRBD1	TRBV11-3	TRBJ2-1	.	CASSPRQGARGNEQFF	TGTGCCAGCAGCCCCCGACAGGGGGCCAGAGGTAATGAGCAGTTCTTC
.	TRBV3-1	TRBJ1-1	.	CASSQDPGDEAFF	TGTGCCAGCAGCCAAGACCCAGGGGATGAAGCTTTCTTT
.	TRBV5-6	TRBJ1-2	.	CASSWGQAYGYTF	TGTGCCAGCAGCTGGGGGCAGGCCTATGGCTACACCTTC
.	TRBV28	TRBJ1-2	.	CASSPGGVSGYTF	TGTGCCAGCAGTCCGGGCGGGGTGAGCGGCTACACCTTC
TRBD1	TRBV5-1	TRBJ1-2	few	CASSPGQAVDYGYTF	TGCGCCAGCAGCCCTGGACAGGCGGTCGACTATGGCTACACCTTC
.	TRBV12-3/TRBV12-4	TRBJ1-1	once	CASTPTILNTEAFF	TGTGCCAGCACTCCTACCATCTTGAACACTGAAGCTTTCTTT
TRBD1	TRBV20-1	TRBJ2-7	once	CSAIDRGAYEQYF	TGCAGTGCTATTGACAGGGGCGCCTACGAGCAGTACTTC
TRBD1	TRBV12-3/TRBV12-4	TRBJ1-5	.	CASSLSVRGPHQPQHF	TGTGCCAGCAGTTTATCGGTCAGGGGGCCGCATCAGCCCCAGCATTTT